This TCR beta chain originates from a study of control samples from healthy donors and cancer patients. Method: immunoSEQ multiplex PCR; TCRdb's copy keeps in-frame clones and lacks some. The sample has roughly 55,000 clones, about 96% seen once. The germline V gene encodes CDR1 SGHTA and CDR2 FQGNSA. The V gene lost 1 base and the J gene lost 9 bases, with 10 bases spanning the gap. This CDR3 spans 14 amino acids. Sequences were obtained from blood. The receptor was derived from a woman aged 18-29 years in good health. The V gene is TRBV7-2, the J gene TRBJ1-6, with a possible D match to TRBD1 (5 bases). The chain's CDR3 is CASSLGQGPSPLHF. Written as DNA, the CDR3 is TGTGCCAGCAGCTTAGGGCAGGGCCCTTCACCCCTCCACTTT.